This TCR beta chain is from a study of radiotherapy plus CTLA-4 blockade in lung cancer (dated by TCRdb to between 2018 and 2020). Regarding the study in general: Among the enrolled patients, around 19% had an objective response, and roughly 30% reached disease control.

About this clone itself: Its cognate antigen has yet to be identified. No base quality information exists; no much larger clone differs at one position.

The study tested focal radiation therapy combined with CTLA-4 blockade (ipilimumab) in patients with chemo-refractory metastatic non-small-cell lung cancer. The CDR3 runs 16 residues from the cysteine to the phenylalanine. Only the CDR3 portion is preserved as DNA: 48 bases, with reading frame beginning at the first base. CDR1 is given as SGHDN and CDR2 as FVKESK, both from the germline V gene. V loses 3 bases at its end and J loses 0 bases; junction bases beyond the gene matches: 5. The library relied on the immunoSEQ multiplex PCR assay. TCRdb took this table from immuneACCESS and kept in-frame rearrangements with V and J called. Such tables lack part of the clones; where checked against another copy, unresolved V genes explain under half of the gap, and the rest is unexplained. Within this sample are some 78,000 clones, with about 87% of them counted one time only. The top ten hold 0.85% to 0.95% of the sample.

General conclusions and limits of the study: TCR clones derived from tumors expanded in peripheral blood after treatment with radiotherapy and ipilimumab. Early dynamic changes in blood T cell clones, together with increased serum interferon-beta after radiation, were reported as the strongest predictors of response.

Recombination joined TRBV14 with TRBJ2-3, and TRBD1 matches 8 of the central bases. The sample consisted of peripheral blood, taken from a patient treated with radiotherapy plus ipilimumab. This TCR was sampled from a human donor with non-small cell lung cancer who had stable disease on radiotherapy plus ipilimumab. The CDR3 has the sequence CASSQTGAASTDTQYF. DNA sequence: TGTGCCAGCAGCCAGACAGGGGCGGCTAGCACAGATACGCAGTATTTT.